Listed below are T cell receptor beta chains from one sample, sequenced in a study of blood T cells in healthy people across ages. TCRdb analysed the 5' RACE reads with MiXCR anew, one entry per CDR3 protein. The sample lists around 1.7 million distinct CDR3 sequences; 28% were seen once. Specimen: blood. The receptor source for this set is a woman in her twenties or thirties in good health. CDR3s include the opening cysteine and the closing phenylalanine or tryptophan. A D gene is named only where the DNA matches it firmly. Size is stated for part of the rows, as once, few or many counts, or as a class when the clone is expanded.

J gene,V gene,clone size,D gene,CDR3 protein,CDR3 DNA
TRBJ2-1,TRBV28,-,TRBD2,CASSRGLPSNEQFF,TGTGCCAGCAGTAGGGGACTACCTTCCAATGAGCAGTTCTTC
TRBJ1-5,TRBV20-1,many,-,CSASRASNQPQHF,TGCAGTGCTAGCAGGGCGAGCAATCAGCCCCAGCATTTT
TRBJ1-2,TRBV29-1,many,-,CSTRGGEGANYGYTF,TGCAGCACGCGAGGGGGGGAAGGAGCTAACTATGGCTACACCTTC
TRBJ2-6,TRBV12-3/TRBV12-4,many,TRBD1,CASSFRTGPSGANVLTF,TGTGCCAGCAGTTTCCGGACAGGCCCCTCTGGGGCCAACGTCCTGACTTTC
TRBJ2-1,TRBV7-7,-,TRBD2,CASSVVAGGKVEEQFF,TGTGCCAGCAGCGTAGTAGCGGGAGGGAAAGTAGAGGAGCAGTTCTTC
TRBJ2-3,TRBV9,-,TRBD2,CASSGTSGMADTQYF,TGTGCCAGCAGCGGGACTAGCGGGATGGCAGATACGCAGTATTTT
TRBJ2-2,TRBV5-6,-,TRBD2,CASSSSPSGFYTGELFF,TGTGCCAGCAGCTCCAGCCCTAGCGGGTTCTACACCGGGGAGCTGTTTTTT
TRBJ2-1,TRBV18,few,-,CASSPPQDSGNEQFF,TGTGCCAGCTCACCACCCCAGGACTCTGGCAATGAGCAGTTCTTC
TRBJ2-1,TRBV4-1,few,TRBD1,CASSLMSGTGVGEQFF,TGCGCCAGCAGCCTTATGTCCGGGACAGGGGTCGGTGAGCAGTTCTTC
TRBJ2-3,TRBV11-2,-,-,CASSLDFASSHTDTQYF,TGTGCCAGCAGCTTAGATTTCGCTAGTTCGCACACAGATACGCAGTATTTT
TRBJ2-1,TRBV20-1,-,TRBD2,CSARPPIGQRGSDNEQFF,TGCAGTGCTAGACCCCCTATCGGCCAGCGGGGGTCCGACAATGAGCAGTTCTTC
TRBJ2-3,TRBV2,-,TRBD2,CASSAQAGRPSTDTQYF,TGTGCCAGCAGTGCCCAAGCGGGGCGCCCTAGCACAGATACGCAGTATTTT
TRBJ2-7,TRBV4-1,many,-,CASSLDWGGGPSYEQYF,TGCGCCAGCAGCCTTGACTGGGGAGGGGGCCCCTCCTACGAGCAGTACTTC
TRBJ2-4,TRBV7-2,many,-,CASSQGQLAKNIQYF,TGTGCCAGCAGCCAAGGACAGCTAGCCAAAAACATTCAGTACTTC
TRBJ2-1,TRBV24-1,-,TRBD2,CATSDSTTSGNNEQFF,TGTGCCACCAGTGATTCCACGACTAGCGGTAACAATGAGCAGTTCTTC
TRBJ2-7,TRBV29-1,few,TRBD2,CSAELAGMNEQYF,TGCAGCGCCGAACTAGCGGGGATGAACGAGCAGTACTTC
TRBJ2-4,TRBV5-1,-,TRBD1,CASRASGTGHGLYF,TGCGCCAGCCGCGCCTCCGGGACAGGCCATGGCCTGTACTTC
TRBJ2-1,TRBV7-2,-,-,CASSLGSGPNEQFF,TGTGCCAGCAGCTTGGGGAGCGGACCTAATGAGCAGTTCTTC
TRBJ2-3,TRBV19,-,-,CARPSRTDTQYF,TGTGCCAGACCCTCGCGCACAGATACGCAGTATTTT
TRBJ2-7,TRBV2,-,-,CASLGRGEQYF,TGTGCCAGCTTAGGCCGGGGGGAGCAGTACTTC
TRBJ2-3,TRBV5-1,few,-,CASSLDPPQGYDTQYF,TGCGCCAGCAGCTTGGACCCACCCCAGGGATATGATACGCAGTATTTT
TRBJ2-3,TRBV3-1,few,-,CASSLVTSSLHTQYF,TGTGCCAGCAGCCTCGTCACTAGCTCCCTCCATACGCAGTATTTT
TRBJ2-6,TRBV9,many,-,CASSVEGGLSAGANVLTF,TGTGCCAGCAGCGTAGAGGGAGGCCTCTCAGCTGGGGCCAACGTCCTGACTTTC
TRBJ2-5,TRBV7-9,many,TRBD2,CASSWTSGASDTQYF,TGTGCCAGCAGCTGGACTAGCGGGGCGTCAGATACCCAGTACTTC
TRBJ1-1,TRBV27,-,TRBD1,CASSVAGGGTEAFF,TGTGCCAGCAGTGTCGCAGGGGGTGGCACTGAAGCTTTCTTT
TRBJ1-2,TRBV10-3,few,TRBD1,CAISQGQGDYGYTF,TGTGCCATCAGCCAGGGACAGGGGGACTATGGCTACACCTTC
TRBJ2-3,TRBV29-1,once,-,CSVAPGPVGTQYF,TGCAGCGTTGCCCCGGGCCCGGTGGGTACGCAGTATTTT
TRBJ2-7,TRBV11-2,-,-,CASSSTQELQYF,TGTGCCAGCAGCTCGACTCAGGAACTGCAGTACTTC
TRBJ1-2,TRBV14,-,-,CASSQDSRPGNGYTF,TGTGCCAGCAGCCAAGATTCGCGCCCGGGTAATGGCTACACCTTC
TRBJ2-7,TRBV29-1,many,TRBD2,CSAGGRTSAPEQYF,TGCAGCGCCGGAGGACGGACTAGCGCACCCGAGCAGTACTTC
TRBJ2-1,TRBV24-1,-,TRBD2,CATSDSLAGVYNEQFF,TGTGCCACCAGTGATTCACTAGCGGGAGTCTACAATGAGCAGTTCTTC
TRBJ2-5,TRBV6-5,-,-,CASSYSMVEETQYF,TGTGCCAGCAGTTACTCGATGGTTGAAGAGACCCAGTACTTC
TRBJ2-4,TRBV6-5,-,-,CASSYSRAVKNIQYF,TGTGCCAGCAGTTACTCAAGGGCAGTCAAAAACATTCAGTACTTC
TRBJ2-7,TRBV7-6,few,TRBD1,CASSFRDRDYVQYF,TGTGCCAGCAGCTTCCGGGACAGAGACTACGTGCAGTACTTC
TRBJ1-2,TRBV11-2,-,TRBD1,CASSSLRADRAYGYTF,TGTGCCAGCAGCTCCCTGCGGGCGGACAGGGCCTATGGCTACACCTTC
TRBJ2-7,TRBV28,-,-,CASSLVNSYNEQYF,TGTGCCAGCAGTTTAGTAAACAGTTACAATGAGCAGTACTTC
TRBJ2-7,TRBV3-1,many,-,CASSLRDTFYEQYF,TGTGCCAGCAGCCTCCGGGACACTTTTTACGAGCAGTACTTC